The rows below give T cell receptor beta chains drawn from one sample of a study of T cell responses to AZD1222 COVID-19 vaccine. The table came from immunoSEQ multiplex PCR; TCRdb's copy has only in-frame clones and leaves some out. The profile shows about 150,000 clones, roughly 88% of them singletons. The sequences come from peripheral blood, collected on day 0 of MenACWY control vaccination. These receptors originate from an adult in good health. Each CDR3 is given with its conserved first and last residue. The D gene is left open where the match is weak. Clone size, where shown, is once, few, many, or a class for clones that have expanded.

-,-,TRBV19,TRBJ1-6,CASSMSPRSNSPLHF,TGTGCCAGTAGTATGTCGCCCCGGAGTAATTCACCCCTCCACTTT
-,few,TRBV7-2,TRBJ2-5,CASSLGRQQETQYF,TGTGCCAGCAGCTTGGGGCGACAGCAAGAGACCCAGTACTTC
TRBD1,-,TRBV29-1,TRBJ1-1,CSVAQGGTEAFF,TGCAGCGTTGCTCAGGGGGGGACTGAAGCTTTCTTT
TRBD1,-,TRBV7-9,TRBJ1-1,CASSFYRGTEAFF,TGTGCCAGCAGCTTTTACAGGGGCACTGAAGCTTTCTTT
TRBD1,-,TRBV30,TRBJ1-6,CAWSVKGANNSPLHF,TGTGCCTGGAGTGTAAAGGGGGCGAATAATTCACCCCTCCACTTT
-,-,TRBV12-5,TRBJ1-6,CASGNRYSPLHF,TGTGCTAGTGGGAACAGGTATTCACCCCTCCACTTT
TRBD2,-,TRBV5-1,TRBJ2-3,CASSLGGGTSQDTQYF,TGCGCCAGCAGCTTGGGCGGGGGGACTAGCCAAGATACGCAGTATTTT
-,-,TRBV11-3,TRBJ1-6,CASSALPRGGNSPLHF,TGTGCCAGCAGCGCCCTTCCCCGGGGCGGCAATTCACCCCTCCACTTT
TRBD1,-,TRBV5-5,TRBJ1-6,CASSWTGQGSSPLHF,TGTGCCAGCAGCTGGACAGGACAGGGAAGTTCACCCCTCCACTTT
-,-,TRBV5-6,TRBJ2-7,CASSLALGYREGYEQYF,TGTGCCAGCAGCTTGGCCCTTGGTTACAGGGAGGGATACGAGCAGTACTTC
-,-,TRBV28,TRBJ2-1,CASRETVSYNEQFF,TGTGCCAGCAGAGAGACAGTTTCCTACAATGAGCAGTTCTTC
TRBD2,-,TRBV4-3,TRBJ2-5,CASSQGLGGTAEGQETQYF,TGCGCCAGCAGCCAAGGCCTGGGGGGGACTGCAGAGGGACAAGAGACCCAGTACTTC
TRBD1,-,TRBV4-2,TRBJ2-7,CASSRDSLYEQYF,TGTGCCAGCAGCCGGGACAGCCTCTACGAGCAGTACTTC
-,once,TRBV11-3,TRBJ2-7,CASSFRSEQYF,TGTGCCAGCAGCTTTCGTTCCGAGCAGTACTTC
TRBD1,few,TRBV7-2,TRBJ2-7,CASSDGTGTREQYF,TGTGCCAGCAGCGACGGGACAGGGACCCGCGAGCAGTACTTC
-,-,TRBV27,TRBJ1-2,CASSLYTGAYGYTF,TGTGCCAGCAGTCTTTACACAGGAGCCTATGGCTACACCTTC
-,-,TRBV25-1,TRBJ2-2,CASSVTMPGELFF,TGTGCCAGCAGTGTTACAATGCCCGGGGAGCTGTTTTTT
TRBD1,-,TRBV27,TRBJ1-2,CASSMGGQPYGYTF,TGTGCCAGCAGTATGGGGGGACAGCCCTATGGCTACACCTTC
-,few,TRBV9,TRBJ1-1,CASSGQQKMNTEAFF,TGTGCCAGCAGCGGACAACAGAAAATGAACACTGAAGCTTTCTTT
TRBD2,-,TRBV15,TRBJ2-1,CATSGRLAGGNEQFF,TGTGCCACCAGCGGCAGACTAGCGGGAGGCAATGAGCAGTTCTTC
-,once,TRBV30,TRBJ1-2,CAWSVPLGAASNYGYTF,TGTGCCTGGAGTGTACCATTGGGGGCCGCTTCTAACTATGGCTACACCTTC
-,-,TRBV11-2,TRBJ2-1,CASSLGLDNEQFF,TGTGCCAGCAGCTTAGGTCTCGATAATGAGCAGTTCTTC
-,-,TRBV6-2/TRBV6-3,TRBJ1-2,CASSYHRDYGYTF,TGTGCCAGCAGTTACCACAGGGACTATGGCTACACCTTC
-,-,TRBV5-4,TRBJ1-1,CASSLGGAQQTEAFF,TGTGCCAGCAGCTTGGGCGGGGCGCAGCAAACTGAAGCTTTCTTT
TRBD2,-,TRBV3-1/TRBV3-2,TRBJ2-5,CASSALGLAVRWETQYF,TGTGCCAGCTCCGCGCTGGGACTAGCGGTCCGGTGGGAGACCCAGTACTTC
-,-,TRBV2,TRBJ2-5,CASSEPAGGTQYF,TGTGCCAGCAGTGAACCGGCTGGTGGGACCCAGTACTTC
-,-,TRBV6-2/TRBV6-3,TRBJ1-2,CASSALRGIYGYTF,TGTGCCAGCAGTGCGCTTAGAGGAATCTATGGCTACACCTTC
-,-,TRBV28,TRBJ1-1,CASSLWPSEGTEAFF,TGTGCCAGCAGTTTGTGGCCCTCCGAGGGCACTGAAGCTTTCTTT
-,-,TRBV21-1,TRBJ1-5,CARGIGGKADVVGRQPQHF,TGTGCCAGGGGGATTGGGGGGAAGGCTGATGTGGTAGGCAGACAGCCCCAGCATTTT
-,-,TRBV11-3,TRBJ1-1,CASSLEAGTEAFF,TGTGCCAGCAGCTTAGAGGCGGGCACTGAAGCTTTCTTT
-,-,TRBV23-1,TRBJ1-1,CASSHSAFF,TGCGCCAGCAGTCATTCTGCTTTCTTT
-,-,TRBV5-4,TRBJ2-1,CASSQRATYNEQFF,TGTGCCAGCAGCCAGCGAGCCACCTACAATGAGCAGTTCTTC
TRBD2,-,TRBV7-2,TRBJ2-7,CASRQTSGVYEQYF,TGTGCCAGCAGACAGACTAGCGGGGTATACGAGCAGTACTTC
-,-,TRBV18,TRBJ2-5,CASSPSLGKETQYF,TGTGCCAGCTCACCAAGTTTAGGGAAAGAGACCCAGTACTTC
-,-,TRBV6-2/TRBV6-3,TRBJ2-1,CASSRPHTSIIYNEQFF,TGTGCCAGCAGTCGTCCTCATACTAGCATTATATACAATGAGCAGTTCTTC
-,-,TRBV5-8,TRBJ1-6,CASSSPGGPYNSPLHF,TGTGCCAGCAGCAGCCCCGGGGGACCCTATAATTCACCCCTCCACTTT
-,once,TRBV28,TRBJ1-5,CASSLLGQPQHF,TGTGCCAGCAGTTTGTTGGGTCAGCCCCAGCATTTT
-,few,TRBV6-2/TRBV6-3,TRBJ1-6,CASSYSSRNSPLHF,TGTGCCAGCAGTTACTCGAGTAGGAATTCACCCCTCCACTTT
-,-,TRBV5-1,TRBJ1-2,CASSLAGGDYGYTF,TGCGCCAGCAGCTTGGCCGGGGGCGACTATGGCTACACCTTC
TRBD2,-,TRBV9,TRBJ2-3,CASSREEGTDTQYF,TGTGCCAGCAGCCGGGAGGAGGGCACAGATACGCAGTATTTT
-,-,TRBV3-1/TRBV3-2,TRBJ2-1,CASSQAAEQFF,TGTGCCAGCAGCCAAGCTGCCGAGCAGTTCTTC
TRBD2,once,TRBV7-2,TRBJ2-3,CASSLVRPYAGGPADTQYF,TGTGCCAGCAGCTTAGTTCGCCCCTATGCGGGAGGGCCCGCAGATACGCAGTATTTT
-,-,TRBV14,TRBJ1-1,CASSAALWGYTEAFF,TGTGCCAGCAGCGCGGCACTCTGGGGGTACACTGAAGCTTTCTTT
TRBD1,-,TRBV2,TRBJ1-6,CASSALGQENNSPLHF,TGTGCCAGCAGTGCCCTCGGACAGGAGAATAATTCACCCCTCCACTTT
TRBD2,-,TRBV5-5,TRBJ2-2,CASSLGFVAGGLELFF,TGTGCCAGCAGCTTGGGTTTTGTAGCGGGGGGCTTGGAGCTGTTTTTT
-,-,TRBV12-1,TRBJ1-1,CASPPRGRMNTEAFF,TGTGCCAGCCCGCCCAGGGGACGAATGAACACTGAAGCTTTCTTT
TRBD1,-,TRBV9,TRBJ1-2,CASSLRQGSLYGYTF,TGTGCCAGCAGCCTAAGACAGGGATCTCTCTATGGCTACACCTTC
-,-,TRBV27,TRBJ2-7,CASGQAGVKNEQYF,TGTGCCAGCGGACAGGCGGGAGTCAAGAACGAGCAGTACTTC
-,once,TRBV9,TRBJ1-1,CASSVGSGPRDTEAFF,TGTGCCAGCAGCGTAGGTTCAGGGCCCCGGGACACTGAAGCTTTCTTT
-,-,TRBV13,TRBJ1-6,CASSPTPRWDSPLHF,TGTGCCAGCAGCCCCACGCCGAGGTGGGATTCACCCCTCCACTTT
-,-,TRBV29-1,TRBJ1-1,CSVGWTEAFF,TGCAGCGTTGGTTGGACTGAAGCTTTCTTT
TRBD1,-,TRBV7-3,TRBJ1-1,CASSLRRDREAFF,TGTGCCAGCAGCCTGAGAAGGGACAGGGAAGCTTTCTTT
-,-,TRBV19,TRBJ2-2,CASSIGRIGTGELFF,TGTGCCAGTAGTATCGGGAGAATAGGCACCGGGGAGCTGTTTTTT
TRBD2,-,TRBV27,TRBJ2-3,CASSKIAGGLDTQYF,TGTGCCAGCAGTAAAATAGCGGGGGGGTTAGATACGCAGTATTTT
-,-,TRBV5-1,TRBJ2-3,CASSDSTGTDTQYF,TGCGCCAGCAGCGACTCGACGGGCACAGATACGCAGTATTTT
TRBD1,-,TRBV25-1,TRBJ1-2,CASSVSHRQGVYGYTF,TGTGCCAGCAGTGTCTCCCATCGACAGGGCGTTTATGGCTACACCTTC
TRBD2,-,TRBV18,TRBJ2-2,CASSPPQGGGSNTGELFF,TGTGCCAGCTCACCACCGCAGGGCGGGGGGAGTAACACCGGGGAGCTGTTTTTT
-,-,TRBV18,TRBJ1-1,CASSPQTGLMNTEAFF,TGTGCCAGCTCACCACAGACAGGACTCATGAACACTGAAGCTTTCTTT
-,-,TRBV5-5,TRBJ1-1,CASSDHVLWLKAFF,TGTGCCAGCAGCGACCATGTGCTTTGGCTAAAAGCTTTCTTT
TRBD1,-,TRBV7-2,TRBJ1-4,CASSTGQGIATNEKLFF,TGTGCCAGCAGCACGGGACAGGGGATTGCAACTAATGAAAAACTGTTTTTT